The rows below give T cell receptor beta chains drawn from one sample of a study of blood T cell repertoires in COVID-19. The assay was immunoSEQ multiplex PCR, and TCRdb's table has in-frame clones only and misses some. The repertoire has over 35,000 clones, approximately 85% of them found once; the top ten carry roughly two fifths. Sample: peripheral blood. The receptors were sampled from a man aged 55 to 69 with active or convalescent COVID-19. Each CDR3 is given with its conserved first and last residue. A D gene is named only where the DNA matches it firmly. Clone size is given for some rows only: seen once, a few or many times, or a class if the clone is expanded.

v_call	d_call	j_call	clone_size	cdr3_nt	cdr3_aa
TRBV21-1	NA	TRBJ2-5	few	TGTGCCAGCAGCAACAGGGGACCGTACCAAGAGACCCAGTACTTC	CASSNRGPYQETQYF
TRBV5-6	NA	TRBJ2-5	NA	TGTGCCAGCAGCTCGACGACAGGACAAGAGACCCAGTACTTC	CASSSTTGQETQYF
TRBV7-2	NA	TRBJ1-1	NA	TGTGCCAGCAGCCCGGACAAGAACACTGAAGCTTTCTTT	CASSPDKNTEAFF
TRBV7-9	NA	TRBJ1-2	NA	TGTGCCAGCAGCTTAGCGGAGGGGTGGTCCTACACCTTC	CASSLAEGWSYTF
TRBV18	TRBD1	TRBJ2-5	NA	TGTGCCAGCTCAGCCGGACAGGGGGAGACCCAGTACTTC	CASSAGQGETQYF
TRBV5-4	NA	TRBJ2-2	NA	TGTGCCAGCAGCTTGGCGGGAGCGAACACCGGGGAGCTGTTTTTT	CASSLAGANTGELFF
TRBV4-2	TRBD2	TRBJ2-3	NA	TGTGCCAGCAGCCAAGAAGGACTAGCGGGCACAGATACGCAGTATTTT	CASSQEGLAGTDTQYF
TRBV5-4	TRBD2	TRBJ2-5	NA	TGTGCCGCCCGCCGGGCGGGAGAAGAGACCCAGTACTTC	CAARRAGEETQYF
TRBV2	TRBD1	TRBJ1-6	few	TGTGCCAGCCACCAGGACAGGTATAATTCACCCCTCCACTTT	CASHQDRYNSPLHF
TRBV7-2	TRBD1	TRBJ2-3	NA	TGTGCCAGCAGTGAGGGGGCTACGCAGTATTTT	CASSEGATQYF
TRBV18	TRBD1	TRBJ1-5	NA	TGTGCCAGCTCACCGGACAGGGGGCATCATCAGCCCCAGCATTTT	CASSPDRGHHQPQHF
TRBV28	TRBD1	TRBJ1-3	NA	TGTGCCAGCAGTCCCCAGGACAGGGTGGGAAACACCATATATTTT	CASSPQDRVGNTIYF
TRBV30	NA	TRBJ2-3	NA	TGTGCCTGGAGTCGGGAAAGCACAGATACGCAGTATTTT	CAWSRESTDTQYF
TRBV9	NA	TRBJ1-3	NA	TGTGCCAGCAGCGTAGGGGGCAGGGTAACCGGAAACACCATATATTTT	CASSVGGRVTGNTIYF
TRBV28	TRBD1	TRBJ1-1	NA	TGTGCCAGCTACTCGACAGGGGGAGGTCGGGTGGCTGAAGCTTTCTTT	CASYSTGGGRVAEAFF
TRBV18	NA	TRBJ1-5	once	TGTGCCAGCTCACCACCCGGGTGGGGCCGCCTAAATCAGCCCCAGCATTTT	CASSPPGWGRLNQPQHF
TRBV14	NA	TRBJ2-5	NA	TGTGCCAGCAGCCAAGCGTCCAGGGTCCTAGAGACCCAGTACTTC	CASSQASRVLETQYF